The 10 T cell receptor beta chains reported below all come from one sample, sequenced in a study of regulatory T cells in long-lasting Graves disease. Time point in this sample: newly diagnosed GD, antithyroid drugs for less than 3 months. Researchers made the TCR library from RNA that was extracted from PBMCs. The TCR beta library used iRepertoire HTBI primers with Arm-PCR amplification of CDR3. TCRdb reanalysed the multiplex PCR reads using MiXCR and keeps one entry per CDR3 protein. The sample records 300,000 to 400,000 distinct CDR3 sequences, approximately 15% being singletons. The same sample was also used in a study of T cells in Graves' hyperthyroidism and ophthalmopathy.

This specimen consisted of peripheral blood mononuclear cells (PBMCs), obtained at new diagnosis, from a patient treated with antithyroid drugs. The receptors stem from a man in his forties or fifties with Graves disease.

There are many counts of this clonotype. The chain links TRBV7-2 to TRBJ2-5, with 9 bases aligning to TRBD2. Germline V CDR1 and CDR2: SGHTA, FQGNSA. Losses at the gene ends were 0 bases for V and 2 bases for J; bases not matched to a gene: 7. CDR3 size: 17 residues. The CDR3 bases are TGTGCCAGCAGCTTAGCGCGTGGCGGGGGGGCACAAGAGACCCAGTACTTC. It translates to CASSLARGGGAQETQYF.

The chain employs TRBV5-1 and TRBJ1-3; perhaps TRBD1 as D (5 bases). The CDR3 runs 16 residues. V lost 4 bases and J lost 0, with 14 bases in between. Germline V gene data show CDR1 as SGHRS and CDR2 as YFSETQ. This CDR3 reads CASSALDSSSGNTIYF. The DNA for the CDR3 is TGCGCCAGCAGCGCGCTAGACAGTTCCTCTGGAAACACCATATATTTT. Looking up the rest from reference TRBV5-1 and TRBJ1-3 gives the full variable domain: KAGVTQTPRYLIKTRGQQVTLSCSPISGHRSVSWYQQTPGQGLQFLFEYFSETQRNKGNFPGRFSGRQFSNSRSEMNVSTLELGDSALYLCASSALDSSSGNTIYFGEGSWLTVV.

This clonotype was seen at least ten times. The chain combines TRBV18 with TRBJ1-4; 9 bases match TRBD1. CDR1 is KGHSH, CDR2 LQKENI, per germline. V trimming: 3 bases; J trimming: 6 bases; junction bases outside the gene matches: 8. The CDR3 is 16 amino acids. The CDR3 is CASSPVYRGQDEKLFF. Written as DNA, the CDR3 is TGTGCCAGCTCACCGGTTTACAGGGGGCAAGATGAAAAACTGTTTTTT.

Regarding this clonotype: A much larger clonotype is one base distant, so this may be a read error. J is TRBJ2-7 and V is TRBV7-9; D ambiguous. Germline assignment: CDR1 SEHNR and CDR2 FQNEAQ (reference sequence). V lost 4 bases and J lost 3, with 13 bases in between. The CDR3 consists of 14 residues. DNA for the CDR3: TGTGCCAGCAGCTCTCTGACACCGAGCTACGAGCAGTACTTC. It specifies CASSSLTPSYEQYF.

At least ten counts were recorded for this clonotype. The chain links TRBV2 to TRBJ1-3; unclear D gene. The CDR3 covers 14 residues. Germline CDR1 and CDR2: SNHLY and FYNNEI. The V gene lost 5 bases and the J gene lost 3 bases, with 11 bases spanning the gap. The CDR3 reads CASSLDGIGNTIYF. The CDR3 DNA reads as TGTGCCAGCAGTTTGGACGGGATTGGAAACACCATATATTTT.

V usage is TRBV6-2 or TRBV6-3 and J usage is TRBJ2-3, with unresolved D. There are 15 residues in the CDR3. V was clipped by 1 base and J by 6 bases, with 14 bases between them. Germline V CDR1 and CDR2: MNHEY, SVGEGT. CDR3 in DNA: TGTGCCAGCAGTTACTTCGGTCGCGCACGGGATACGCAGTATTTT. It encodes CASSYFGRARDTQYF.

This chain joins TRBV7-9 and TRBJ1-1; D call uncertain. V was shortened by 0 bases and J by 8 bases, with 13 bases between the two germline ends. Germline V lookup: CDR1 SEHNR, CDR2 FQNEAQ (reference sequence). The CDR3 is 14 amino acids. CDR3 nucleotides: TGTGCCAGCAGCTTAGCGCTTATGACGAGGGAAGCTTTCTTT. This gives the protein CASSLALMTREAFF.

This clonotype has at least ten counts. The genes are TRBV20-1 and TRBJ1-1, with 8 bases that match TRBD1. The CDR3 length is 16 residues. The germline gives CDR1 DFQATT, CDR2 SNEGSKA (reference sequence). Trimming removed 2 bases from V and 3 bases from J; junction bases left unmatched: 11. The DNA of the CDR3 is TGCAGTGCTAGAACTGGACAGGGAAGGGAGGACACTGAAGCTTTCTTT. It encodes CSARTGQGREDTEAFF.

This chain links TRBV3-1 with TRBJ2-2; 7 nucleotides line up with TRBD1. CDR3 size: 17 residues. Trimming cost V 4 bases and J 5 bases; bases outside gene matches: 13. Germline lookup yields CDR1 LGHDT and CDR2 YNNKEL (reference sequence). CDR3 in amino acids: CASSPFETGIGTGELFF. The CDR3 coding sequence is TGTGCCAGCAGCCCCTTTGAGACAGGGATTGGAACCGGGGAGCTGTTTTTT.

The CDR3, as DNA: TGTGCCACCAGTGAGCAGGGACAGGGGTGGGGCTACACCTTC. Translating gives CATSEQGQGWGYTF. The chain uses TRBV24-1 and TRBJ1-2, with 10 bases identical to TRBD1. Per germline, CDR1 KGHDR and CDR2 SFDVKD. This CDR3 has 14 residues. The ends lost 4 bases at V and 8 bases at J; junction bases unmatched: 6.